The clone carrying this TCR beta chain was found many times. This sample is drawn from a study of blood T cell repertoires in COVID-19. For the study at large: The study drew acute and convalescent COVID-19 samples from the United States, Italy and Spain. In each case, the material was cDNA or gDNA derived from T cells, B-cell-depleted T cells, or PBMCs.

Original handling: Estimation of nucleated cell counts was performed using reference gene primer amplification. Assay used: immunoSEQ multiplex PCR; TCRdb lists only in-frame clones, some missing. The V and J calls and clone size are taken from that table; D and trimming were inferred from the DNA. Of 85,000 to 100,000 clones in the sample, roughly 90% were seen once. The V gene's germline CDR1 is SGHDN and CDR2 FVKESK. Losses at the gene ends were 4 bases for V and 5 bases for J; bases not matched to a gene: 2. The CDR3 loop spans 13 amino acids. The sequenced material came from peripheral blood. This TCR came from a man aged 50 to 60 with active or convalescent COVID-19. The V and J genes are TRBV14 and TRBJ1-1; TRBD1 agrees at 9 bases. CDR3 in amino acids: CASSRDRVTEAFF. The CDR3 DNA sequence: TGTGCCAGCAGCCGGGACAGGGTAACTGAAGCTTTCTTT.